This T cell receptor (beta chain) was documented in a study of human T cells and chemical hapten exposure. Study results and caveats: Expanded TCRs clustered into significantly more large CDR3 similarity groups than controls, the analysis revealed.

CDR3 length: 14 residues. CDR1 SQVTM and CDR2 ANQGSEA come from the germline V gene. Losses at the gene ends were 5 bases for V and 4 bases for J; bases not matched to a gene: 6. Stated time point: patch test 1, 2 weeks after DPC sensitization. Treatment noted: therapeutic diphenylcyclopropenone sensitization with weekly scalp DPC. Single cDNA molecules in the library carried unique molecular identifiers attached during preparation. In the original analysis: Sample TCR counts, which ranged from roughly 23,224 to 750,000, had a median of approximately 96,000. TCRdb recomputed calls from the RACE reads with MiXCR, one row per CDR3 protein. TCRdb assigned the V and J calls; the authors' analysis was not used. The sample includes about 74,000 distinct CDR3 sequences, 32% seen only once; the top ten take around 8.9%. Comment on this clonotype: Its antigen is not identified.

Specimen: whole blood, collected in connection with sensitization to the hapten diphenylcyclopropenone (DPC). The sequence was obtained from a man between 40 and 49 years old with alopecia areata. Some clones in this sample may be carry-over from other donors' samples. This chain connects TRBV29-1 to TRBJ2-5; 11 nucleotides match TRBD2. The CDR3 here is CSVYDSGRGETQYF. The CDR3 nucleotides read TGCAGCGTTTATGATAGCGGGAGGGGAGAGACCCAGTACTTC.